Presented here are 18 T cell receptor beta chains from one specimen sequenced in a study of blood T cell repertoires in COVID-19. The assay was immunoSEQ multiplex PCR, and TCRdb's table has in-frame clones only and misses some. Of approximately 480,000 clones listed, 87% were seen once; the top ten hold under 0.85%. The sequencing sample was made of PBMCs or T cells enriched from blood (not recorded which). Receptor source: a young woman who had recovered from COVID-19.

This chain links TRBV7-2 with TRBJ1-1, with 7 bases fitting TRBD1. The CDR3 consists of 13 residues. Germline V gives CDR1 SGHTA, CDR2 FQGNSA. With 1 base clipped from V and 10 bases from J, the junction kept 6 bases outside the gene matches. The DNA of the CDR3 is TGTGCCAGCAGCTTAGGTAGGGGGCAACGAGCTTTCTTT. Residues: CASSLGRGQRAFF.

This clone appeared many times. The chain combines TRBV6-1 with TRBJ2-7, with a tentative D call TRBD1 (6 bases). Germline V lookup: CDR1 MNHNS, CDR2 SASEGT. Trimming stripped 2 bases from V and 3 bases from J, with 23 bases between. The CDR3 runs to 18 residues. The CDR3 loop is CASSERPLGTLNFYEQYF. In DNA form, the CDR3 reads TGTGCCAGCAGTGAAAGACCACTGGGGACACTCAATTTCTACGAGCAGTACTTC.

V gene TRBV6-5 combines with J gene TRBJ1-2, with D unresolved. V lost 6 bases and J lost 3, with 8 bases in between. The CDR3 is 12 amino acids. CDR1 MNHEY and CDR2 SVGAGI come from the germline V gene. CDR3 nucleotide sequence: TGTGCCAGCAGGTACATAGACTATGGCTACACCTTC. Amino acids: CASRYIDYGYTF.

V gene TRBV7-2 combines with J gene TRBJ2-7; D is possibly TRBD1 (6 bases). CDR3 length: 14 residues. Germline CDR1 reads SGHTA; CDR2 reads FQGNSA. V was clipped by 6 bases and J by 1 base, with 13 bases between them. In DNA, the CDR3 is TGTGCCAGCAGTCGGGTGACAGGATCCTACGAGCAGTACTTC. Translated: CASSRVTGSYEQYF.

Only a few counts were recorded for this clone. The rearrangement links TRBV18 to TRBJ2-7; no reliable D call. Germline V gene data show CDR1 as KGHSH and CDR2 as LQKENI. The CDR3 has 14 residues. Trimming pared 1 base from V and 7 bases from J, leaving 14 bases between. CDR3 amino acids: CASSPQGALGEQYF. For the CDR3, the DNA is TGTGCCAGCTCACCACAAGGTGCCCTAGGAGAGCAGTACTTC.

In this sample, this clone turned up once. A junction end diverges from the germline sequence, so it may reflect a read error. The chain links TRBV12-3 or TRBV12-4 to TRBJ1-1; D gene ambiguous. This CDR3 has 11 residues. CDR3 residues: CASSLGLGHTF. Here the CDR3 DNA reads TGTGCCAGCAGTTTAGGTCTCGGTCATACCTTT.

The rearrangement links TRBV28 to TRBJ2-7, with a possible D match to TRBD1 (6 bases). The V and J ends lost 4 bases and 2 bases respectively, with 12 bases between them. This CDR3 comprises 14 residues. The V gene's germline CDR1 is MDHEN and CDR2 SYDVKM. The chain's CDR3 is CASSSRGRTYEQYF. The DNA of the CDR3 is TGTGCCAGCAGTTCCAGGGGAAGGACCTACGAGCAGTACTTC.

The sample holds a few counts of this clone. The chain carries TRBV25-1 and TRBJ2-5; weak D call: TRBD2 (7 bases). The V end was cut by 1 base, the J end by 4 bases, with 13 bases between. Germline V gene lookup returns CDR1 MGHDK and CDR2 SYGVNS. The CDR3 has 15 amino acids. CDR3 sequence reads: CASSEFGGLGETQYF. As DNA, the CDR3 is TGTGCCAGCAGTGAATTCGGGGGGCTAGGAGAGACCCAGTACTTC.

The CDR3 here is CSLTKWGGTFSYNEQFF. For the CDR3, the DNA is TGCAGCCTCACCAAATGGGGGGGTACCTTCTCCTACAATGAGCAGTTCTTC. The J gene is TRBJ2-1, the V gene TRBV29-1, with 7 bases aligning to TRBD2. The CDR3 totals 17 residues. V dropped 8 bases and J dropped 0; count of bases not matched to a gene: 16. Germline assignment: CDR1 SQVTM and CDR2 ANQGSEA.

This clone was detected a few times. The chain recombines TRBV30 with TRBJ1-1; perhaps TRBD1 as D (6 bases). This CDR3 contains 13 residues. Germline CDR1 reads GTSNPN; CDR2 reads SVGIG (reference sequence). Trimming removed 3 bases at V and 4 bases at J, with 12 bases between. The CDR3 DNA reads TGTGCCTGGAGGGGGGAGGGGGGCACTGAAGCTTTCTTT. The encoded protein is CAWRGEGGTEAFF. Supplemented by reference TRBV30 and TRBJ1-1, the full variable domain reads SQTIHQWPATLVQPVGSPLSLECTVEGTSNPNLYWYRQAAGRGLQLLFYSVGIGQISSEVPQNLSASRPQDRQFILSSKKLLLSDSGFYLCAWRGEGGTEAFFGQGTRLTVV.

The CDR3 nucleotides read TGTGCCAGCAGTTTATCCGGGGGGGGCTATGATGGCTACACCTTC. This codes for CASSLSGGGYDGYTF. The chain has TRBV28 and TRBJ1-2; maybe TRBD1 (6 bases). The CDR3 sequence is 15 residues long. The germline V gene encodes CDR1 MDHEN and CDR2 SYDVKM. The ends were cut back, 1 base at V and 6 bases at J, with 15 bases in the middle.

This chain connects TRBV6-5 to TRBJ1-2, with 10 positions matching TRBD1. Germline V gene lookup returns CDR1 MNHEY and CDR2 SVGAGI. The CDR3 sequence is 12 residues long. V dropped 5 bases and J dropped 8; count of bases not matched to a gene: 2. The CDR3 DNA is TGTGCCAGCAGTAGGGACAGGGGAGGCTACACCTTC. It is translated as CASSRDRGGYTF.

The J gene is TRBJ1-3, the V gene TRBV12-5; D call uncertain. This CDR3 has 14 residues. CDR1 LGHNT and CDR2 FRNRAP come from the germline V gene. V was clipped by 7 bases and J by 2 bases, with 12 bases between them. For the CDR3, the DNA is TGTGCTAGTGCACTGATCGTGGCTGGAAACACCATATATTTT. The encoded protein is CASALIVAGNTIYF.

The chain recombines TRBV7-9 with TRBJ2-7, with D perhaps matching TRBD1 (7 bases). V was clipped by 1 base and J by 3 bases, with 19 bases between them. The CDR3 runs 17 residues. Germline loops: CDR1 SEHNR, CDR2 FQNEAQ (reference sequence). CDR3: CASSLGYRAGGHYEQYF. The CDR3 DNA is TGTGCCAGCAGCTTAGGATATAGGGCAGGGGGGCACTACGAGCAGTACTTC.

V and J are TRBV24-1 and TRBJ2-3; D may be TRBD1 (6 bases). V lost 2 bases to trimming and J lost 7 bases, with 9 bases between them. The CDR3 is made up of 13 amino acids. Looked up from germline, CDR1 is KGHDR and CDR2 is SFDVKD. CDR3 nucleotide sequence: TGTGCCACCAGTGATTACAGGGCGAATACGCAGTATTTT. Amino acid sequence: CATSDYRANTQYF.

The CDR3 is CASSPAGNTIYF. The CDR3 DNA is TGTGCCAGCAGCCCAGCTGGAAACACCATATATTTT. The V call is TRBV4-2, the J call TRBJ1-3; D is unclear. Germline CDR1 reads LGHNA; CDR2 reads YNFKEQ. The CDR3 covers 12 residues. Trimming removed 4 bases from V and 2 bases from J, with 3 bases in between.

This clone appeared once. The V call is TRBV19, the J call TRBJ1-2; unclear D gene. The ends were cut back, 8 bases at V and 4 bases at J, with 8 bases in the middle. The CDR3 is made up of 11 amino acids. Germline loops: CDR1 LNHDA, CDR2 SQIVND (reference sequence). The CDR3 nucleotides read TGTGCCAGTGGGCAGCTCTATGGCTACACCTTC. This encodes CASGQLYGYTF.

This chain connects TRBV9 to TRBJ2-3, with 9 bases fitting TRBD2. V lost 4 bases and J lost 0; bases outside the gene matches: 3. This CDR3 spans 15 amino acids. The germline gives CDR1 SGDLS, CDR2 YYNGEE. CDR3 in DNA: TGTGCCAGCAGCCGAGCGGGGGGAAGCACAGATACGCAGTATTTT. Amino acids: CASSRAGGSTDTQYF.